This T cell receptor (beta chain) is drawn from a study of blood T cell repertoires in COVID-19 (dated by TCRdb to the early 2020s). A note on the overall study: The collaborator samples originated in the United States, Italy and Spain and spanned the acute and convalescent phases of COVID-19. The material from the prospective study consisted of cDNA or gDNA derived from T cells, B-cell-depleted T cells, or PBMCs. Deeply sampled blood TCRbeta repertoires from subjects exposed to, actively infected with, or recovered from COVID-19 were included in the dataset. The repertoires were made available in a free public database intended to serve as a resource for research on the immune response to SARS-CoV-2. The samples were drawn from the first 160 participants of the ongoing ImmuneRACE study and from 1,254 subjects provided by 6 global collaborators. Sample metadata almost always included a de-identified subject ID, COVID-19 status, age in years and sex. Where available, HLA class I and class II types were obtained from metadata supplied by the sample provider rather than from assay-based typing. Study-level results and caveats: The amount of clinical and demographic metadata varied by source and participant and was provided uncurated.

TCRbeta CDR3 regions were amplified from genomic DNA by means of the immunoSEQ Assay, a bias-controlled multiplex PCR. The study's own analysis went as follows. The number of nucleated cells in each sample was estimated from the amplification of reference gene primers within the assay. To quantify the absolute abundance of each unique TCRbeta CDR3 rearrangement, sequence reads were collapsed and filtered. For each sample, productive Simpson clonality was calculated as the square root of Simpson's diversity index over productive rearrangements. TCRdb holds this immuneACCESS table with in-frame rearrangements only. Some clones are missing; in checked studies, unresolved V genes explain under half, and the rest has no known cause. Clonal size and the V and J genes are those of that table, whereas D and trimming came from the DNA. The sample table shows fewer than 200,000 clones, and roughly 90% are seen once. Roughly 24% of the sample comes from the top ten.

Collaborating institutions collected whole blood in K2EDTA tubes following their own protocols. For TCRbeta analysis, collaborators shipped samples as frozen whole blood, isolated PBMCs, or DNA extracted from either of those sample types. A word on this clone: The specificity of this receptor is unknown. The junction and the germline gene differ at one end; a read error may be behind it.

CDR1 and CDR2, looked up from the germline V gene, are ENHRY and SYGVKD. The CDR3 measures 13 amino acids from cysteine to phenylalanine. Just the 39-base CDR3 DNA is kept, in frame starting at base 1. The clonotype comes from a man in his sixties with acute or convalescent COVID-19. Sequencing used peripheral blood. The chain is made from TRBV10-3 and TRBJ2-3; 8 nucleotides in the junction match TRBD2. The nucleotide sequence is TGTGCCATCAGTGAGGTCGAAGCGGGGGAGCTCCATTTT. It translates as CAISEVEAGELHF.